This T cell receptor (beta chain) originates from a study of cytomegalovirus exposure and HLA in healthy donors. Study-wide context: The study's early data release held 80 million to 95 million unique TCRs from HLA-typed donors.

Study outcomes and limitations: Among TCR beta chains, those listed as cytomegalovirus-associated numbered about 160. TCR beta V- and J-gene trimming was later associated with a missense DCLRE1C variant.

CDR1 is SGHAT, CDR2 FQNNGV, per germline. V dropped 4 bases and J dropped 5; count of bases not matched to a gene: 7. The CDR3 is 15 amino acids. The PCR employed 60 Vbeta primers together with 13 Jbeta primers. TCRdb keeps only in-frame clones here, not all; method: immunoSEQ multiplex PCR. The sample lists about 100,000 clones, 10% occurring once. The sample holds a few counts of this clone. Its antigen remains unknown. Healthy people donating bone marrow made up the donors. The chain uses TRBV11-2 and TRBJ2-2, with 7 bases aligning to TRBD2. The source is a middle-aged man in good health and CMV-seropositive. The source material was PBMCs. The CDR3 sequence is CASSSQGGGTGELFF. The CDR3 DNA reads TGTGCCAGCAGCTCCCAAGGCGGGGGAACCGGGGAGCTGTTTTTT. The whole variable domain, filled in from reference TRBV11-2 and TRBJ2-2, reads EAGVAQSPRYKIIEKRQSVAFWCNPISGHATLYWYQQILGQGPKLLIQFQNNGVVDDSQLPKDRFSAERLKGVDSTLKIQPAKLEDSAVYLCASSSQGGGTGELFFGEGSRLTVL.